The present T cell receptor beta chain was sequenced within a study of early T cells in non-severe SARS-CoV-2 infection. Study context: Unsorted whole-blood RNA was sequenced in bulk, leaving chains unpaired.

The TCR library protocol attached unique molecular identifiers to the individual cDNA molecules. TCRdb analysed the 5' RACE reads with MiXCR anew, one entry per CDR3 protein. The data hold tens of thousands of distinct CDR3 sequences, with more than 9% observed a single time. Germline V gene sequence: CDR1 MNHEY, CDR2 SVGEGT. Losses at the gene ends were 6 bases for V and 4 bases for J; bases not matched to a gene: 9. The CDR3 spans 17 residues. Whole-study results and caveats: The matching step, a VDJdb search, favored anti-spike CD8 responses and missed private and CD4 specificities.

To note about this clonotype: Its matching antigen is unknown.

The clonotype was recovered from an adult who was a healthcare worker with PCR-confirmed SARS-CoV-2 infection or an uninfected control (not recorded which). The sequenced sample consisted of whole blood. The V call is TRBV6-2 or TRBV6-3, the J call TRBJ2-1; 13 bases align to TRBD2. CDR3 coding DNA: TGTGCCAGCAGCCCCCATTCGACTAGCGGGGGGTACAATGAGCAGTTCTTC. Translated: CASSPHSTSGGYNEQFF.